This T cell receptor (beta chain) was sequenced for a study of control samples from healthy donors and cancer patients. The CDR3 has 15 amino acids. Trimming removed 2 bases at V and 4 bases at J, with 17 bases between. The V gene's germline CDR1 is GTSNPN and CDR2 SVGIG (reference sequence). Some clones are missing from TCRdb's copy, which holds only in-frame ones; the method was immunoSEQ multiplex PCR. The sample comprises under 200,000 clones, roughly 91% of which are singletons, and about 1.6% rests with the top ten. The TCR comes from a woman under 40 in good health. The source material was blood. The J gene is TRBJ1-1, the V gene TRBV30; D is uncertain. CDR3 in amino acids: CAWSKLQSLTTEAFF. The DNA of the CDR3 is TGTGCCTGGAGTAAATTACAGAGCCTTACCACTGAAGCTTTCTTT.